This T cell receptor (beta chain) was recovered during a study of shared clonotypes between healthy human individuals. Study-wide points: Compared with clonotypes that all four donors shared, non-shared clonotypes had lower generation probabilities. Having only a few donors restricted how much genetic and exposure-history diversity was captured.

V trimming: 4 bases; J trimming: 0 bases; junction bases outside the gene matches: 3. Germline values: CDR1 KGHSH, CDR2 LQKENI. The CDR3 runs to 15 residues. Clones were read by immunoSEQ multiplex PCR, and TCRdb kept only the in-frame ones, dropping some. The profile shows over a million clones, roughly 96% of them singletons. With regard to this clone: The antigen is undetermined. This sample includes further DNA sequences coding for the same CDR3.

CD4+ cells yielded CD45RA+ naive and CD45RA-negative memory subsets. The sequencing sample was made of naive CD4+ T cells sorted from blood. Subset in this sample: CD45RA+ positively selected. This receptor was taken from a man aged 25-45 years in good health. This chain connects TRBV18 to TRBJ1-5; 7 bases fit TRBD1. The CDR3 sequence: CASSRDRNSNQPQHF. As DNA, the CDR3 is TGTGCCAGCTCACGGGACAGAAATAGCAATCAGCCCCAGCATTTT.